This T cell receptor (beta chain) was sequenced in a study of blood T cells in healthy people across ages. Notes on the study in general: Naive T cell percentage showed a strong correlation with TCR beta diversity. Naive CD4+ cells and diversity were both higher in long-lived donors than in aged donors. Roughly linearly, TCR beta diversity per million T cells fell as age increased.

Every sample had a minimum of 7 million PBMCs isolated. The germline V gene encodes CDR1 SGHTA and CDR2 FQGTGA. This CDR3 has 15 residues. Germline trimming cut 0 bases from V and 4 bases from J; bases unmatched to any gene: 5. Concerning this clonotype: Its antigen is as yet unknown.

A second roughly 6 to 11 cycle PCR used barcoded and J-beta primers. TCRdb ran MiXCR on the 5' RACE reads and lists one entry per CDR3 protein. This table holds roughly 550,000 distinct CDR3 sequences, 20% to 30% found once. The same specimen was also included in a second study, on T cells of mothers and their children.

V gene TRBV7-3 combines with J gene TRBJ1-1; 7 bases agree with TRBD1. Sequenced input: blood. This receptor was obtained from a boy aged 5-17 years in good health. For the CDR3, the DNA is TGTGCCAGCAGCTTAACCCTACAGGGGATCACTGAAGCTTTCTTT. Encoded protein: CASSLTLQGITEAFF.